The clone carrying this T cell receptor beta chain occurred a few times. The TCRbeta library incorporated unique molecular identifiers. TCRdb passed the PCR reads through MiXCR, listing each CDR3 protein once. This sample has 450,000 to 600,000 distinct CDR3 sequences, with approximately 16% found just once. These data are taken from a study of T-cell reconstitution after alpha-beta-depleted transplantation in children. The CDR3 spans 14 residues. V lost 2 bases and J lost 2, with 7 bases in between. The source is a human donor who donated a stem cell graft to a child with acute lymphoblastic leukemia. The chain is built from TRBV12-3 or TRBV12-4 and TRBJ1-3, with D possibly being TRBD1 (6 bases). Material: PBMCs from the stem cell graft donor, obtained from the stem cell graft. This CDR3 is CASSLSGAGNTIYF. In DNA, the CDR3 is TGTGCCAGCAGTTTATCAGGGGCTGGAAACACCATATATTTT.